This T cell receptor (beta chain) was captured in a study of blood T cell repertoires in COVID-19. Produced via immunoSEQ multiplex PCR; TCRdb's table is partial and in-frame only. The sample lists tens of thousands of clones, about 85% occurring once. Germline loops: CDR1 SGHAT, CDR2 FQNNGV. This CDR3 is 13 amino acids long. The V end was cut by 7 bases, the J end by 1 base, with 10 bases between. The sequence was obtained from a human donor in a cohort sampled during active COVID-19. The sample was peripheral blood. The rearrangement uses TRBV11-2 and TRBJ1-1, with D hard to call. CDR3 DNA sequence: TGTGCCAGCACCCCCTCGGGGAACACTGAAGCTTTCTTT. Its protein is CASTPSGNTEAFF.